This T cell receptor beta chain was found in a study of blood T cell repertoires in COVID-19. Overall study: From T cells, B-cell-depleted T cells, or PBMCs came the material, which was cDNA or gDNA.

Assay: immunoSEQ multiplex PCR; the TCRdb copy retains only in-frame clones and omits some. Of under 300,000 clones in the sample, around nine tenths are singletons; the top ten hold 2.5% to 3.5%. The CDR3 is made up of 17 amino acids. V lost 4 bases, J lost 5 bases, and 5 bases stayed unmatched. The germline V gene encodes CDR1 SNHLY and CDR2 FYNNEI. Individuals drawn from 20 to 25 US areas were roughly 18 to 95 years old. A COVID-19 case had been met by exposed participants during the 2 weeks before study entry. Sequenced sample: PBMCs or T cells enriched from blood (not recorded which). This clonotype was obtained from a woman between 40 and 55 years old who had been exposed to COVID-19. The rearrangement uses TRBV2 and TRBJ2-2; 15 bases agree with TRBD2. CDR3 loop: CASSGTSGRARTGELFF. CDR3 coding DNA: TGTGCCAGCAGTGGGACTAGCGGGAGGGCTCGGACCGGGGAGCTGTTTTTT.